This TCR beta chain emerged from a study of T cell responses to AZD1222 COVID-19 vaccine. Study-wide points: Females outnumbered males among donors, who were mostly white British; clonal diversity was possibly underestimated. Breadth and depth of Spike-specific TCRs rose after two AZD1222 doses.

This clone has just one count. Its antigen is unidentified. V lost 3 bases and J 7 bases, leaving 13 bases between the germline ends. There are 13 residues in the CDR3. Only in-frame clones appear in the TCRdb table, and some are missing; sequencing was by immunoSEQ multiplex PCR. The repertoire holds about 130,000 clones, about nine tenths seen once, with approximately 8.8% in the top ten. Second-dose intervals near 4 or 12 weeks were combined. This rearrangement joins TRBV12-3 or TRBV12-4 to TRBJ2-7; D possibly corresponds to TRBD1 (5 bases). This TCR derives from an adult who received the AZD1222 COVID-19 vaccine. Material: peripheral blood, obtained 28 days after the second AZD1222 dose. The CDR3 DNA sequence: TGTGCCAGCAGTTTTGACAGTCTAGTAGAGCAGTACTTC. Encoded protein: CASSFDSLVEQYF.